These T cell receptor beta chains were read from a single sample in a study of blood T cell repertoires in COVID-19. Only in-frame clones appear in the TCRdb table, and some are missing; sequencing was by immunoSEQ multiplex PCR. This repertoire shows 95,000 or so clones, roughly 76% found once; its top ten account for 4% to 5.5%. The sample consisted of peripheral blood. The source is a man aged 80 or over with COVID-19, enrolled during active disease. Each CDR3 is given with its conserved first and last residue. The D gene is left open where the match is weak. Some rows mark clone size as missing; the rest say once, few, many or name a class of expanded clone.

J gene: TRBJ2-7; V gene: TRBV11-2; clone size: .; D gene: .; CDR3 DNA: TGTGCCAGCAGCTTAGCCGCAGGGATGGGCTCCTACGAGCAGTACTTC; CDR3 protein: CASSLAAGMGSYEQYF
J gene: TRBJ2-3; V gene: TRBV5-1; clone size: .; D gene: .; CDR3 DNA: TGCGCCAGCAGCTTATTCTCGGGAGATACGCAGTATTTT; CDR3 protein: CASSLFSGDTQYF
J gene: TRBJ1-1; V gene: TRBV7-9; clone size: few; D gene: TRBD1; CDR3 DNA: TGTGCCAGCAGCCCACAGGGGCCCGCTGAAGCTTTCTTT; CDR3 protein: CASSPQGPAEAFF
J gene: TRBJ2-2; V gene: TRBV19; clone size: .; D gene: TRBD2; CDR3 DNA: TGTGCCAGTTCGGGACTAGCGATCGACACCGGGGAGCTGTTTTTT; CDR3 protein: CASSGLAIDTGELFF
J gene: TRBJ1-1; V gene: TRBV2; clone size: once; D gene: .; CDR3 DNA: TGTGCCAGCGCGAGGGGGTTGAACACTGAAGCTTTCTTT; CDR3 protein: CASARGLNTEAFF
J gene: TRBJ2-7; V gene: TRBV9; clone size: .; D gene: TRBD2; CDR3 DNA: TGTGCCAGCAGCGTAGCCGGAAGCGGGAGGCCCTACGAGCAGTACTTC; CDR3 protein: CASSVAGSGRPYEQYF
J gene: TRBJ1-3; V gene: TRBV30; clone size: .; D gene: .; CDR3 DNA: TGTGCCGGACAGCTTTTCTCTGGAAACACCATATATTTT; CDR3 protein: CAGQLFSGNTIYF
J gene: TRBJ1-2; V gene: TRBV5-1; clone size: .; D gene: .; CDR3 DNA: TGCGCCAGCTCCTCCAATGGCCAGTTTTCGATCTATGGCTACACCTTC; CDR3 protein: CASSSNGQFSIYGYTF
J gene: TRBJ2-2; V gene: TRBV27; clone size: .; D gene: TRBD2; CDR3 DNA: TGTGCCAGCAGTCCTCTAGCGGGAACGAACACCGGGGAGCTGTTTTTT; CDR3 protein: CASSPLAGTNTGELFF
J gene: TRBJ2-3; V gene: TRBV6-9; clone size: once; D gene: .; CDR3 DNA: TGTGCCAGCAGTTACGGAGATACGCAGTATTTT; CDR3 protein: CASSYGDTQYF
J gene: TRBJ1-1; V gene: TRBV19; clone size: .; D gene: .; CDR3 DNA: TGTGCCAGTAGGAAACAGGCGCCGAACACTGAAGCTTTCTTT; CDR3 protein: CASRKQAPNTEAFF
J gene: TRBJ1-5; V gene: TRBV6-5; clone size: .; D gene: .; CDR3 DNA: TGTGCCAGCAGTACCGGTAGGGGCCAGCCCCAGCATTTT; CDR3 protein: CASSTGRGQPQHF
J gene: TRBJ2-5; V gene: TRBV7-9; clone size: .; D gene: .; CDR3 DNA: TGTGCCAGCAGCTATGGGCAGGTGCAAGAGACCCAGTACTTC; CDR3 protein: CASSYGQVQETQYF
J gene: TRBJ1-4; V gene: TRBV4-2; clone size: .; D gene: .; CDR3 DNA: TGTGCCAGCAGCCAAGGTAGCTCTAATGAAAAACTGTTTTTT; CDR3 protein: CASSQGSSNEKLFF
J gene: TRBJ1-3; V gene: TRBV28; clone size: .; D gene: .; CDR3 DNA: TGTGCCAGCAGTTGGGGGGGGGTGAAGGGAAACACCATATATTTT; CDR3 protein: CASSWGGVKGNTIYF
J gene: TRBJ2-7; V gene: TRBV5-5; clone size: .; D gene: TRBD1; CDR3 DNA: TGTGCCAGCAGCCCCTGGCAGGGGGCCGGCGAGCAGTACTTC; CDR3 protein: CASSPWQGAGEQYF
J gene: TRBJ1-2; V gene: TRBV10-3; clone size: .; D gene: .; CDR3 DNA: TGTGCCATCAGTGAGACAGGGAGAAGTGCAGGGATGCGTGCTGGCTACACCTTC; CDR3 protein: CAISETGRSAGMRAGYTF
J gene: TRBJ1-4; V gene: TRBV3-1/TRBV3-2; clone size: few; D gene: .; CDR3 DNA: TGTGCCAGCAGCCATCAGACAGCGCGGCTACAAAAACTGTTTTTT; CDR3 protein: CASSHQTARLQKLFF
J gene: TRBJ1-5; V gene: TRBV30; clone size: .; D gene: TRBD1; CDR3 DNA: TGTGCCTGGAGTGCAAAAACTGGACAGGGGTCTAACCAGCCCCAGCATTTT; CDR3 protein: CAWSAKTGQGSNQPQHF
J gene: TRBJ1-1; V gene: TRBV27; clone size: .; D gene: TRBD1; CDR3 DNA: TGTGCCAGCAGTTTGTCTACCGGGACAGGGGCTGAAGCTTTCTTT; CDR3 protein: CASSLSTGTGAEAFF
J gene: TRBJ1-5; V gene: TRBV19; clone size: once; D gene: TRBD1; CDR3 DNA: TGTGCCAGTAGTATGGGGACAGGAACGGATCAGCCCCAGCATTTT; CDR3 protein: CASSMGTGTDQPQHF
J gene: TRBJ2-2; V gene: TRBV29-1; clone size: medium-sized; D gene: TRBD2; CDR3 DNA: TGCAGCGTTGAAGGCCTCAGTCGGACTAGCGGGGGGCCCGGGGAGCTGTTTTTT; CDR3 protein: CSVEGLSRTSGGPGELFF
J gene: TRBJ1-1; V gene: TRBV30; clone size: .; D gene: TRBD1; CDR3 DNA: TGTGCCGGAACCTACAGGGGGAACACTGAAGCTTTCTTT; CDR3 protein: CAGTYRGNTEAFF
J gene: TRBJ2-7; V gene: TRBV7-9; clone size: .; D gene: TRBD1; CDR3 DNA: TGTGCCAGCAGCCCTCAGGGGGCGCCTTCCTACGAGCAGTACTTC; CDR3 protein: CASSPQGAPSYEQYF
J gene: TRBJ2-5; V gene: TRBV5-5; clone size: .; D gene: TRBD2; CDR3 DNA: TGTGCCAGCAGCGCGGGACTAGCGGGAGTTTGGGAGACCCAGTACTTC; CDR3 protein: CASSAGLAGVWETQYF
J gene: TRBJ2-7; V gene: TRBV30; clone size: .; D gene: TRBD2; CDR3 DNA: TGTGCCTGCCCAGGACTAGCGGGACTGGGCGAGCAGTACTTC; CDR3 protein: CACPGLAGLGEQYF
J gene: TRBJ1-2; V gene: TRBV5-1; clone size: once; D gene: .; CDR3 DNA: TGCGCCAGCAGCCTAGCAACGAGGGGGAAAGGCTACACCTTC; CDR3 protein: CASSLATRGKGYTF
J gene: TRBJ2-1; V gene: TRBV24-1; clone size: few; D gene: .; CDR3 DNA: TGTGCCACCAGTGATACCTCACTTGTGAGCTCCTACAATGAGCAGTTCTTC; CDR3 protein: CATSDTSLVSSYNEQFF
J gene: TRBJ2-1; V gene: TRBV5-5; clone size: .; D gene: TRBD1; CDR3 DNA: TGTGCCAGCAGTTCCGGGACAGGCTACAATGAGCAGTTCTTC; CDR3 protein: CASSSGTGYNEQFF
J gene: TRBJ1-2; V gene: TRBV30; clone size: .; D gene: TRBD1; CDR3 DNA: TGTGCCTGGAATAGACAGGGTTCACTCTATGGCTACACCTTC; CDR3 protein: CAWNRQGSLYGYTF
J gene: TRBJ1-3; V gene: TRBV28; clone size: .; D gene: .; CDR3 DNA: TGTGCCAGCAGAGTCCGCAGGGATTTCTCGCTAATCTCTGGAAACACCATATATTTT; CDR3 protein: CASRVRRDFSLISGNTIYF
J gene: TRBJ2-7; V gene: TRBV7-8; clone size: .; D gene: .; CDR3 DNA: TGTGCCAGCAGCTTAGTCAGGGGTTCGCAGTACTTC; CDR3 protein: CASSLVRGSQYF
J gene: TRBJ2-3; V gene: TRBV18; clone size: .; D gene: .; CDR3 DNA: TGTGCCAGCTCACCATCCGTCGACAGGACTAGCACAGATACGCAGTATTTT; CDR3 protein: CASSPSVDRTSTDTQYF
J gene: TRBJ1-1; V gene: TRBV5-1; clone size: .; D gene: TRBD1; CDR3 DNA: TGCGCCAGCAGCACCAACGACAGGGATGCTTTCTTT; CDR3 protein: CASSTNDRDAFF
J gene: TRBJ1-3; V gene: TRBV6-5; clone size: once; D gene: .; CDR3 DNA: TGTGCCAGCAGAAAGGGAGGGTCTGGAAACACCATATATTTT; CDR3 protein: CASRKGGSGNTIYF
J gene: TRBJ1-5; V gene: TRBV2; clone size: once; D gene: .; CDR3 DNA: TGTGCCAGCACCAGTAACGGTCGGGGTCAGCCCCAGCATTTT; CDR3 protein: CASTSNGRGQPQHF
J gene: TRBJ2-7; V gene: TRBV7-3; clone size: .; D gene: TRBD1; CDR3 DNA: TGTGCCAGCAGCCAGACAGGGCTGTACGAGCAGTACTTC; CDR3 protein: CASSQTGLYEQYF
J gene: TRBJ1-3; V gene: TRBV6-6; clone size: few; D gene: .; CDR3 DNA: TGTGCCAGCAGTTACGCGTCCGCAGGCACCATATATTTT; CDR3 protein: CASSYASAGTIYF
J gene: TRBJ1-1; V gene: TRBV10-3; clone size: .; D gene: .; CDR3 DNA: TGTGCCATCAGTGAGGGCAGGGGAGATACTGAAGCTTTCTTT; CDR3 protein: CAISEGRGDTEAFF
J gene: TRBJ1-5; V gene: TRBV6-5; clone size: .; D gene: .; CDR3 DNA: TGTGCCAGTGGCCGGGATCAGCCCCAGCATTTT; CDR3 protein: CASGRDQPQHF
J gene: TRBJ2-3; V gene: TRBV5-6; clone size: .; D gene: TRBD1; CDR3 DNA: TGTGCCAGCAGCTTGGCGGGGACAGGGCCTGGGTATACGCAGTATTTT; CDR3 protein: CASSLAGTGPGYTQYF
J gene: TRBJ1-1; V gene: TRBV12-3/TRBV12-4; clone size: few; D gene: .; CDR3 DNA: TGTGCCAGCAGCCTGACAGTTAACACTGAAGCTTTCTTT; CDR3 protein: CASSLTVNTEAFF
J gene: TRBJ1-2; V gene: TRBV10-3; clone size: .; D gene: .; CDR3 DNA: TGTGCCATCAGTGAGTCGCAGGGGCAAAACTATGGCTACACCTTC; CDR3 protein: CAISESQGQNYGYTF
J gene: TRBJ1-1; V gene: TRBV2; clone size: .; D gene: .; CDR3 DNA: TGTGCCAGCAGTGAACGGGACATTCTTGTAGCTTTCTTT; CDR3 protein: CASSERDILVAFF
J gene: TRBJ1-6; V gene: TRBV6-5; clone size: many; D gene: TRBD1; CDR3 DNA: TGTGCCAGCAGTCGACAGGGCCTCAATAATTCACCCCTCCACTTT; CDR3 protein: CASSRQGLNNSPLHF
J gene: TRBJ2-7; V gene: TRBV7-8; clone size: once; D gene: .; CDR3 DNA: TGTGCCAGCAGCTTAAGGGGTCAGATCAAGTTCTACGAGCAGTACTTC; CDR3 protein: CASSLRGQIKFYEQYF
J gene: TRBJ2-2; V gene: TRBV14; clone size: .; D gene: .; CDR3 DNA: TGTGCCAGCAGCCACCTAAACACCGGGGAGCTGTTTTTT; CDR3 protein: CASSHLNTGELFF
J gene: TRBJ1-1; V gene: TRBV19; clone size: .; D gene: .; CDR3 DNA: TGTGCCAGTAGTATCGGGACAATTGACACTGAAGCTTTCTTT; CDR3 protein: CASSIGTIDTEAFF
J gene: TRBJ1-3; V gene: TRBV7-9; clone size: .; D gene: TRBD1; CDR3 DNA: TGTGCCAGCAGCTCGCGACAGGGCGGTTTTTCTGGAAACACCATATATTTT; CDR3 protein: CASSSRQGGFSGNTIYF
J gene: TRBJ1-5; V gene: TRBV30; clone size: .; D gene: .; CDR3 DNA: TGTGCCTGGAGTGTCAGCGGGGATCAGCCCCAGCATTTT; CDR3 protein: CAWSVSGDQPQHF
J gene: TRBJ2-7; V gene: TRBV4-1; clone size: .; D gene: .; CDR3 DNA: TGCGCCAGCAGCCCCACCCTTCAGGGTCTCCCCATGTACGAGCAGTACTTC; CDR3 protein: CASSPTLQGLPMYEQYF
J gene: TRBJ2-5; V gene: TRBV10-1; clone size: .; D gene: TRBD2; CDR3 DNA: TGCGCCAGCAGTACTGGGACTAGCGGGGGAGGAGAGACCCAGTACTTC; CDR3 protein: CASSTGTSGGGETQYF
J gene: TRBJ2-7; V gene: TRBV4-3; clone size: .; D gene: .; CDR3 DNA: TGCGCCAGCAGCCAGGGGGCCACCTCCACCTACGAGCAGTACTTC; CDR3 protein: CASSQGATSTYEQYF
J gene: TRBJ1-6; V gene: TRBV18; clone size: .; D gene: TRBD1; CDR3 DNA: TGTGCCAGCTCACCGGCGGGGACAGGTTCTTCACCCCTCCACTTT; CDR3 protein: CASSPAGTGSSPLHF
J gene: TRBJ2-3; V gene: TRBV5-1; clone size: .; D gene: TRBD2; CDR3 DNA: TGCGCCAGCAGCCGACTAGCGGGGGTCACAGATACGCAGTATTTT; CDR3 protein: CASSRLAGVTDTQYF
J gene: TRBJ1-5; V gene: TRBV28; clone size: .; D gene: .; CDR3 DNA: TGTGCCAGCAGCCCACCGGGGTTCCAGCCCCAGCATTTT; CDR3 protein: CASSPPGFQPQHF
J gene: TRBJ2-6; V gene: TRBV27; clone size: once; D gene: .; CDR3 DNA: TGTGCCAGCAGTCTGTCTGGGGCCAACGTCCTGACTTTC; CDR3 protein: CASSLSGANVLTF
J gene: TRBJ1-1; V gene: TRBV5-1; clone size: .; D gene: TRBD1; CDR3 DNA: TGCGCCAGCAGTCCTCTCCAGGGGGCCGAGACTGAAGCTTTCTTT; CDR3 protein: CASSPLQGAETEAFF
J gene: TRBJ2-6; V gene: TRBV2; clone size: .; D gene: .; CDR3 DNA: TGTGCCAGCAGTTTTTATGGACAGCCTGGGGCCAACGTCCTGACTTTC; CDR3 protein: CASSFYGQPGANVLTF
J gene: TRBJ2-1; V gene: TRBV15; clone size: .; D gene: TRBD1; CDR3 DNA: TGTGCCACCAGCAGAGACCAAGGGACAGGGAATGAGCAGTTCTTC; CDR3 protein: CATSRDQGTGNEQFF